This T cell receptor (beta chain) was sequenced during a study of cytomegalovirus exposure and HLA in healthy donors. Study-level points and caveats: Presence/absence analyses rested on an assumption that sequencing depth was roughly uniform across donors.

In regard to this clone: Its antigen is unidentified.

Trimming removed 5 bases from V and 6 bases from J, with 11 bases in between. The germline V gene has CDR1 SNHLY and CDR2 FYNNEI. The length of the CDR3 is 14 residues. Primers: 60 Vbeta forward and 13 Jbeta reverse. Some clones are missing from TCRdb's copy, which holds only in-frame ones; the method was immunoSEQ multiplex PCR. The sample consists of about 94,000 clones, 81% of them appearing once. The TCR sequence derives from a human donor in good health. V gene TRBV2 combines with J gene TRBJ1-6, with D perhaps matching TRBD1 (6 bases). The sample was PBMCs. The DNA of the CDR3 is TGTGCCAGCAGTCCGGGACAAGCTAATTCACCCCTCCACTTT. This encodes CASSPGQANSPLHF.